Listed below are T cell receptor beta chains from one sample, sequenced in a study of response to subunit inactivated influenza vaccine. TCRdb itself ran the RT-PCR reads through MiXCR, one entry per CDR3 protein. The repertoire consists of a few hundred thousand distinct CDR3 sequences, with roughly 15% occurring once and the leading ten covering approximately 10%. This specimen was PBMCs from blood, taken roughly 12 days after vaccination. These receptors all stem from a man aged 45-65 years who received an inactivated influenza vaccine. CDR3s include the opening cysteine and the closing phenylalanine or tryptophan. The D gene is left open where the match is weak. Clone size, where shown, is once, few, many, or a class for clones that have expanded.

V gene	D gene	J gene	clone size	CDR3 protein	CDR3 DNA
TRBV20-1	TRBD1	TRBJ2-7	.	CSAKRDSRDEQYF	TGCAGTGCTAAGAGGGACAGCCGGGACGAGCAGTACTTC
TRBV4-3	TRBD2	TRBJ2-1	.	CASSPGTSGGSTFAYEQFF	TGCGCCAGCAGCCCCGGGACTAGCGGGGGGAGTACATTTGCCTATGAGCAGTTCTTC
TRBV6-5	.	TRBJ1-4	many	CASRFLGILFF	TGTGCCAGCAGATTCCTGGGAATACTGTTTTTT
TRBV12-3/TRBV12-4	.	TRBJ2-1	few	CASSFVSRYNEQFF	TGTGCCAGCAGTTTTGTGTCTCGTTACAATGAGCAGTTCTTC
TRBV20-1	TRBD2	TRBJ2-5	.	CSAVPHLAGDRETQYF	TGCAGTGCCGTCCCCCACCTAGCGGGAGATAGGGAGACCCAGTACTTC
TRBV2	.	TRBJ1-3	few	CASQYYSSGNTIYF	TGTGCCAGCCAATACTACTCCTCTGGAAACACCATATATTTT
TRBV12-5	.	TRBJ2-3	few	CASGLMSATQYF	TGTGCTAGTGGTTTGATGTCGGCTACGCAGTATTTT
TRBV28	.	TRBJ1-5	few	CASSPPGDTYQPQHF	TGTGCCAGCAGCCCCCCGGGGGACACATATCAGCCCCAGCATTTT
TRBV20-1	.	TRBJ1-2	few	CSATSSGAYGYTF	TGCAGTGCCACCAGTTCAGGGGCTTATGGCTACACCTTC
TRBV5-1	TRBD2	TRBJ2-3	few	CASSTGLAGRTDTQYF	TGCGCCAGCAGCACGGGACTAGCGGGCCGCACAGATACGCAGTATTTT
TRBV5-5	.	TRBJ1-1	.	CASSLRFNTEAFF	TGTGCCAGCAGCTTGAGGTTTAACACTGAAGCTTTCTTT
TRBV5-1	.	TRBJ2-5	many	CASSLWGVQETQYF	TGCGCCAGCAGCTTGTGGGGTGTTCAAGAGACCCAGTACTTC
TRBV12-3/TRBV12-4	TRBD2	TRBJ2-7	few	CASRREEVAGTYEQYF	TGTGCCAGCAGGCGAGAGGAGGTAGCGGGAACCTACGAGCAGTACTTC
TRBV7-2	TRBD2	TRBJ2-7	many	CASSLGSRSAGTYEQYF	TGTGCCAGCAGCTTAGGGAGTCGTTCAGCGGGAACCTACGAGCAGTACTTC
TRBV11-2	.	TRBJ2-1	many	CASSLTGQQFF	TGTGCCAGCAGCTTAACTGGACAGCAGTTCTTC
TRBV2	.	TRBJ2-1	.	CASSVTSEQFF	TGTGCCAGCAGTGTGACTAGTGAGCAGTTCTTC
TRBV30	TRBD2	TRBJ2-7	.	CAWRTGTSGTYEQYF	TGTGCCTGGAGGACCGGGACTAGCGGAACCTACGAGCAGTACTTC
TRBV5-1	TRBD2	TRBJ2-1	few	CASSLEGTSGVDEQFF	TGCGCCAGCAGCTTGGAGGGGACTAGCGGAGTCGATGAGCAGTTCTTC
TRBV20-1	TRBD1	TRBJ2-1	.	CSAQGARDEQFF	TGCAGTGCTCAGGGGGCGCGCGATGAGCAGTTCTTC
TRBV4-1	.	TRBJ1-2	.	CASSPGVGVGGYTF	TGCGCCAGCAGCCCAGGAGTAGGGGTTGGTGGCTACACCTTC
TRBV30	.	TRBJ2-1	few	CAWSPRDGIYNEQFF	TGTGCCTGGAGTCCTCGGGACGGAATTTACAATGAGCAGTTCTTC
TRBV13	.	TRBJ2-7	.	CASSRQGILYEQYF	TGTGCCAGCAGCCGTCAGGGGATCCTTTACGAGCAGTACTTC